One and the same sample provided the 2 T cell receptor beta chains below, sequenced in a study of blood T cell repertoires in COVID-19. The repertoire was sequenced with immunoSEQ multiplex PCR; TCRdb's copy has only in-frame clones and lacks some. This sample carries about 150,000 clones, approximately 90% of them seen once, and the ten largest clones take 4.3%. The sample taken for sequencing was PBMCs or T cells enriched from blood (not recorded which). The receptors stem from a man aged 45-65 years who had recovered from COVID-19.

The chain is built from TRBV27 and TRBJ2-2; perhaps TRBD2 as D (6 bases). Deletions cut 6 bases from V and 3 bases from J, with 14 bases between. Germline V lookup: CDR1 MNHEY, CDR2 SMNVEV (reference sequence). The CDR3 sequence is 15 residues long. The CDR3 here is CASSLGGADTGELFF. CDR3 coding DNA: TGTGCCAGCAGCCTCGGAGGGGCGGACACCGGGGAGCTGTTTTTT.

The V call is TRBV18, the J call TRBJ1-1, with D possibly TRBD1 on 6 matching bases. Germline V gene sequence: CDR1 KGHSH, CDR2 LQKENI. There are 12 residues in the CDR3. The V gene lost 5 bases and the J gene lost 5 bases, with 9 bases spanning the gap. The CDR3: CASSATGTEAFF. The CDR3 nucleotides are TGTGCCAGCTCAGCAACAGGGACTGAAGCTTTCTTT.